This TCR beta chain was captured by sequencing in a study of blood T cell repertoires in COVID-19. The CDR3 extends over 13 amino acids. V was cut by 1 base and J by 6 bases, with 7 bases left in between. Germline assignment: CDR1 MNHEY and CDR2 SMNVEV (reference sequence). The data were produced by immunoSEQ multiplex PCR, yet TCRdb's version contains in-frame clones alone and is incomplete. The sample has some 300,000 clones, around nine tenths seen once. Sequencing was carried out using peripheral blood. The clonotype originates from a man between 65 and 85 years old with acute or convalescent COVID-19. The chain has TRBV27 and TRBJ2-1; no clear D gene. CDR3 region: CASSLFRFNEQFF. The CDR3 DNA reads TGTGCCAGCAGTTTATTTCGGTTCAATGAGCAGTTCTTC.